The text below deals with one TCR beta chain. Only in-frame clones appear in the TCRdb table, and some are missing; sequencing was by immunoSEQ multiplex PCR. The sample consists of some 74,000 clones, roughly 92% of them appearing once. Germline V gives CDR1 MNHNS, CDR2 SASEGT. V was clipped by 4 bases and J by 4 bases, with 11 bases between them. This CDR3 region has 14 residues. The sample comes from a study of T cell changes during pregnancy in multiple sclerosis. V gene TRBV6-1 combines with J gene TRBJ1-5; D gene ambiguous. This receptor was obtained from a female donor in good health, enrolled as a control in a pregnancy study. The sample here was peripheral blood, taken after pregnancy. The CDR3 DNA reads as TGTGCCAGCAGTGGTGCGGCAGAGAATCAGCCCCAGCATTTT. Protein product: CASSGAAENQPQHF.